Presented here are 11 T cell receptor beta chains from one specimen sequenced in a study of OX40 agonist ivuxolimab in advanced cancers. Library preparation was by the immunoSEQ multiplex PCR assay. TCRdb retrieved this table from immuneACCESS and kept in-frame rearrangements only. Not all clones are present; in checked studies, unresolved V genes account for under half, and no reason is known for the remainder. Across this sample there are 70,000 to 95,000 clones, with around 83% seen only once. About 0.71% of the sample is in the top ten clones. The sequencing used CD4+ or CD8+ T cells sorted from blood, collected in a trial of the OX40 agonist ivuxolimab. The origin of the receptors is an adult with an advanced solid tumor such as melanoma, head and neck, liver or kidney cancer.

The V gene is TRBV11-2, the J gene TRBJ1-1; D is ambiguous. CDR1 is SGHAT and CDR2 is FQNNGV in the germline V gene. CDR3 length equals 14 residues. The V end lost 0 bases, the J end lost 0 bases, and 5 bases lay between the germline ends. CDR3 region: CASSLDLMNTEAFF. The CDR3 DNA is TGTGCCAGCAGCTTAGACTTAATGAACACTGAAGCTTTCTTT.

This clone was observed a single time. This CDR3 is CASSASRTPGSGTEAFF. CDR3 coding DNA: TGTGCCAGCAGTGCCTCCAGGACCCCGGGGAGCGGCACTGAAGCTTTCTTT. The chain combines TRBV25-1 with TRBJ1-1; D gene unclear. Looked up from germline, CDR1 is MGHDK and CDR2 is SYGVNS. The V gene lost 4 bases and the J gene lost 4 bases, with 22 bases spanning the gap. This CDR3 contains 17 residues.

Note on this clone: The sample holds other DNA sequences that translate to the same CDR3. The chain carries TRBV30 and TRBJ1-6, with D possibly matching TRBD1 (5 bases). The ends were cut back, 6 bases at V and 4 bases at J, with 10 bases in the middle. The CDR3 runs to 13 residues. The germline V gene has CDR1 GTSNPN and CDR2 SVGIG (reference sequence). DNA for the CDR3: TGTGCCTGCCGGGGGGAATATAATTCACCCCTCCACTTT. Translating gives CACRGEYNSPLHF.

This clone was counted a single time. The gene calls are TRBV5-6 and TRBJ2-3, with 9 bases fitting TRBD2. The ends lost 0 bases at V and 1 base at J; junction bases unmatched: 3. The CDR3 has 16 amino acids. The V gene's germline CDR1 is SGHDT and CDR2 YYEEEE. The CDR3 region is CASSLEVAGGTDTQYF. In nucleotides, the CDR3 is TGTGCCAGCAGCTTGGAGGTAGCGGGAGGCACAGATACGCAGTATTTT.

This chain uses TRBV18 with TRBJ2-7; maybe TRBD2 (7 bases). CDR1 KGHSH and CDR2 LQKENI come from the germline V gene. Deletions cut 2 bases from V and 7 bases from J, with 12 bases between. The CDR3 is 13 residues long. Here the CDR3 DNA reads TGTGCCAGCTCACCATACAGGGAGGGGGAGCAGTACTTC. Translated, it gives CASSPYREGEQYF. Full variable domain (missing parts from reference TRBV18 and TRBJ2-7): NAGVMQNPRHLVRRRGQEARLRCSPMKGHSHVYWYRQLPEEGLKFMVYLQKENIIDESGMPKERFSAEFPKEGPSILRIQQVVRGDSAAYFCASSPYREGEQYFGPGTRLTVT.

This chain links TRBV9 with TRBJ2-5, with D maybe TRBD1 (6 bases). CDR1 is SGDLS, CDR2 YYNGEE, per germline. The V end was cut by 1 base, the J end by 0 bases, with 7 bases between. This CDR3 is built from 14 residues. CDR3 in amino acids: CASSVRGYQETQYF. CDR3 in DNA: TGTGCCAGCAGCGTAAGGGGGTACCAAGAGACCCAGTACTTC.

This clone was detected many times. V usage is TRBV19 and J usage is TRBJ1-5; perhaps TRBD1 as D (5 bases). The CDR3 has 16 amino acids. Trimming took 3 bases from V and 4 from J, leaving 16 bases between them. CDR1 is LNHDA and CDR2 is SQIVND in the germline V gene (reference sequence). The CDR3 bases are TGTGCCAGTAGTATCAGAGGGCAGGGAGGAAATCAGCCCCAGCATTTT. Its protein product is CASSIRGQGGNQPQHF.

J is TRBJ2-3 and V is TRBV14; TRBD1 matches 9 bases. Trimming took 4 bases from V and 1 from J; bases not matched to a gene: 3. In germline, CDR1 is SGHDN, CDR2 FVKESK. There are 15 residues in the CDR3. The CDR3 here is CASSPGDRGTDTQYF. The CDR3 DNA is TGTGCCAGCAGCCCTGGGGACAGGGGCACAGATACGCAGTATTTT.

The table lists this clone with a few counts. V and J are TRBV11-3 and TRBJ1-1; D is possibly TRBD1 (5 bases). V lost 5 bases and J 6 bases, leaving 13 bases between the germline ends. The CDR3 has 13 residues. Germline CDR1 SGHNT, CDR2 YENEEA. The CDR3 loop is CASSVMGDSEAFF. CDR3 DNA sequence: TGTGCCAGCAGCGTAATGGGGGACTCTGAAGCTTTCTTT.

This clone was counted only a few times. The chain combines TRBV7-8 with TRBJ1-5; TRBD1 agrees at 7 bases. CDR1 is SGHVS and CDR2 is FQNEAQ in the germline V gene. V dropped 4 bases and J dropped 6; count of bases not matched to a gene: 6. The CDR3 extends over 14 amino acids. The chain's CDR3 is CASSSTGYAQPQHF. The CDR3 bases are TGTGCCAGCAGCTCGACAGGGTATGCTCAGCCCCAGCATTTT. The whole variable domain, filled in from reference TRBV7-8 and TRBJ1-5, reads GAGVSQSPRYKVAKRGQDVALRCDPISGHVSLFWYQQALGQGPEFLTYFQNEAQLDKSGLPSDRFFAERPEGSVSTLKIQRTQQEDSAVYLCASSSTGYAQPQHFGDGTRLSIL.

The chain couples TRBV7-9 to TRBJ2-3; tentative D call: TRBD1 (5 bases). In germline, CDR1 is SEHNR, CDR2 FQNEAQ (reference sequence). Between the trimmed V and J ends, which lost 2 bases and 4 bases, there was a span of 7 bases. The CDR3 is made up of 13 amino acids. For the CDR3, the DNA is TGTGCCAGCAGCTTAAGGGGCCCAGATACGCAGTATTTT. As protein: CASSLRGPDTQYF.